Listed here are 32 T cell receptor beta chains from one sample, sequenced in a study of cytomegalovirus exposure and HLA in healthy donors. Generated by immunoSEQ multiplex PCR, the TCRdb table keeps only in-frame clones and is missing some. Of roughly 120,000 clones in the sample, about 83% are singletons; the top ten hold roughly 1.9%. The source material was PBMCs. The receptors stem from a woman aged 25 to 39 in good health and CMV-seronegative.

The V call is TRBV19, the J call TRBJ2-7; TRBD2 aligns across 7 bases. CDR3 length: 14 amino acids. The V and J ends lost 5 bases and 7 bases, in that order; junction bases with no gene match: 11. The V gene's germline CDR1 is LNHDA and CDR2 SQIVND (reference sequence). In DNA form, the CDR3 reads TGTGCCAGTAGTTCTCGTGTCACCGGGGGGGAGCAGTACTTC. Encoded protein: CASSSRVTGGEQYF.

The rearrangement uses TRBV19 and TRBJ2-3; 9 bases are shared with TRBD2. The germline gives CDR1 LNHDA, CDR2 SQIVND (reference sequence). J gave up 7 bases and V 9 bases, and 11 bases lay outside the gene matches. The length of the CDR3 is 14 residues. CDR3 coding DNA: TGTGCCAGCCGACGGGCGGGGGGGCTCAATACGCAGTATTTT. This gives the protein CASRRAGGLNTQYF.

The chain couples TRBV10-2 to TRBJ1-2; TRBD1 matches 7 bases. The germline CDR1 and CDR2 sequences are WSHSY and SAAADI. The CDR3 is 14 residues long. The ends lost 4 bases at V and 2 bases at J; junction bases unmatched: 4. In DNA, the CDR3 is TGCGCCAGCAGTGGGGACAGTACAAACTATGGCTACACCTTC. Protein product: CASSGDSTNYGYTF.

The V call is TRBV27, the J call TRBJ1-1, with TRBD1 matching 8 bases. The CDR3 totals 13 residues. The V gene end was trimmed by 6 bases and the J gene end by 2 bases; junction bases not matched to a gene: 2. CDR1 MNHEY and CDR2 SMNVEV come from the germline V gene (reference sequence). The CDR3: CASRGQGNTEAFF. CDR3 DNA sequence: TGTGCCAGCAGAGGACAGGGTAACACTGAAGCTTTCTTT.

The chain couples TRBV11-2 to TRBJ2-1; 9 bases fit TRBD2. Per germline, CDR1 SGHAT and CDR2 FQNNGV. The V segment lost 1 base and the J segment 9 bases; nucleotides outside the gene matches: 10. The CDR3 extends over 16 amino acids. The CDR3 region is CASSLVGVSGGSEQFF. CDR3 nucleotide sequence: TGTGCCAGCAGCTTAGTGGGTGTTAGCGGGGGCTCTGAGCAGTTCTTC.

V usage is TRBV4-1 and J usage is TRBJ2-7; D is unclear. Trimming removed 4 bases at V and 2 bases at J, with 12 bases between. The CDR3 is 14 residues long. CDR1 and CDR2 from the germline V gene are MGHRA and YSYEKL. The CDR3 sequence: CASSPTLVTYEQYF. In nucleotides, the CDR3 is TGCGCCAGCAGCCCCACATTGGTAACCTACGAGCAGTACTTC.

This chain joins TRBV11-2 and TRBJ2-3; D call uncertain. The CDR3 is 11 residues long. Germline V lookup: CDR1 SGHAT, CDR2 FQNNGV. Deletions cut 5 bases from V and 3 bases from J, with 3 bases between. Here the CDR3 reads CASSITDTQYF. The CDR3 DNA sequence: TGTGCCAGCAGCATAACAGATACGCAGTATTTT.

This chain uses TRBV19 with TRBJ1-6; D might be TRBD1 (5 bases). The germline V and J ends were trimmed by 5 bases and 7 bases, with 15 bases remaining between them. Germline CDR1 reads LNHDA; CDR2 reads SQIVND (reference sequence). The CDR3 has 15 residues. The CDR3 coding sequence is TGTGCCAGTAGTCAATCGACAGTACCCAATTCACCCCTCCACTTT. The encoded protein is CASSQSTVPNSPLHF.

The rearrangement links TRBV27 to TRBJ1-2; TRBD1 matches at 8 bases. Germline CDR1 reads MNHEY; CDR2 reads SMNVEV (reference sequence). The CDR3 totals 15 residues. Trimming removed 8 bases from V and 6 bases from J; junction bases left unmatched: 14. CDR3 in DNA: TGTGCCAGCGGCAGGTCAGGGGGCGGATTGGATGGCTACACCTTC. Residues: CASGRSGGGLDGYTF.

The chain recombines TRBV10-1 with TRBJ2-5; weak D call: TRBD1 (5 bases). CDR1 and CDR2 (germline): WNHNN, SYGVQD (reference sequence). V gave up 6 bases and J gave up 6 bases, with 8 bases separating them. The CDR3 is 11 residues long. Here the CDR3 reads CASSHRKTQYF. Written as DNA, the CDR3 is TGCGCCAGCAGCCACAGGAAGACCCAGTACTTC.

This sequence joins TRBV7-4 and TRBJ2-3; TRBD1 aligns across 7 bases. Germline V gene lookup returns CDR1 SGHVT and CDR2 SQSDAQ. The CDR3 spans 16 residues. Trimming removed 5 bases from V and 3 bases from J; junction bases left unmatched: 11. The CDR3 sequence: CASSPRTGQGTDTQYF. The CDR3 DNA is TGTGCCAGCAGCCCCCGGACAGGCCAAGGGACAGATACGCAGTATTTT.

The genes are TRBV5-1 and TRBJ2-2, with D possibly being TRBD1 (6 bases). V was cut by 0 bases and J by 5 bases, with 20 bases left in between. CDR1 is SGHRS, CDR2 YFSETQ, per germline. The CDR3 is 18 residues long. The CDR3: CASSLADRPDTRTGELFF. The CDR3 DNA is TGCGCCAGCAGCTTGGCGGACAGACCCGACACTAGAACCGGGGAGCTGTTTTTT.

The chain recombines TRBV19 with TRBJ1-1; no reliable D call. CDR1 is LNHDA and CDR2 is SQIVND in the germline V gene (reference sequence). Deletions cut 6 bases from V and 7 bases from J, with 15 bases between. The CDR3 covers 13 residues. The CDR3 nucleotides read TGTGCCAGTAGCCCAGGAACTCAAGGTGAAGCTTTCTTT. It is translated as CASSPGTQGEAFF.

The chain links TRBV5-4 to TRBJ2-5; 8 bases fit TRBD2. CDR3 length: 17 amino acids. The germline CDR1 and CDR2 sequences are SGHNT and YYREEE (reference sequence). Trimming at V came to 4 bases and at J to 2 bases, leaving 13 bases not matched to a gene. The CDR3 coding sequence is TGTGCCAGCAGCCGGGTGGGACTAGGGACCTTACAAGAGACCCAGTACTTC. This gives the protein CASSRVGLGTLQETQYF.

V gene TRBV27 combines with J gene TRBJ1-4; the match to TRBD1 covers 8 bases. The CDR3 is 14 amino acids. Germline V gene data show CDR1 as MNHEY and CDR2 as SMNVEV (reference sequence). The J segment lost 7 bases and the V segment lost 8 bases, leaving 9 bases of the junction unmatched. The CDR3 sequence is CASGGQGAGEKLFF. CDR3 coding DNA: TGTGCCAGCGGGGGGCAGGGGGCGGGTGAAAAACTGTTTTTT.

This chain uses TRBV7-9 with TRBJ1-1, with 7 nucleotides matching TRBD1. From germline, CDR1 is SEHNR and CDR2 FQNEAQ (reference sequence). The CDR3 extends over 14 amino acids. The V gene end was trimmed by 5 bases and the J gene end by 9 bases; junction bases not matched to a gene: 12. The CDR3 DNA reads as TGTGCCAGCAGCCTCGACAGGGCGCTCGGTAAAGCTTTCTTT. It is translated as CASSLDRALGKAFF.

This clone has only one observation. The chain recombines TRBV7-3 with TRBJ1-5, with D uncertain. CDR3 size: 13 residues. From germline, CDR1 is SGHTA and CDR2 FQGTGA. V lost 6 bases to trimming and J lost 3 bases, with 9 bases between them. CDR3 in amino acids: CASSQEANQPQHF. Written as DNA, the CDR3 is TGTGCCAGCAGTCAGGAGGCCAATCAGCCCCAGCATTTT.

This chain links TRBV14 with TRBJ1-5; tentative D call: TRBD1 (5 bases). V lost 0 bases and J lost 0, with 9 bases in between. This CDR3 has 16 residues. Germline V gives CDR1 SGHDN, CDR2 FVKESK. The CDR3 DNA follows: TGTGCCAGCAGCCAAGAAGGGGTTCTTAGCAATCAGCCCCAGCATTTT. This translates into CASSQEGVLSNQPQHF.

This clone was counted a single time. The chain joins TRBV6-1 to TRBJ2-5, with TRBD1 identical over 8 bases. J gave up 1 base and V 5 bases, and 3 bases lay outside the gene matches. Germline V gives CDR1 MNHNS, CDR2 SASEGT. The CDR3 extends over 14 amino acids. CDR3 protein: CASSRGQGQETQYF. Here the CDR3 DNA reads TGTGCCAGCAGTCGCGGACAGGGCCAAGAGACCCAGTACTTC.

The rearrangement uses TRBV5-1 and TRBJ1-2, with D perhaps matching TRBD1 (6 bases). This CDR3 is 14 amino acids long. The germline V gene has CDR1 SGHRS and CDR2 YFSETQ. Between the trimmed V and J ends, which lost 7 bases and 3 bases, there was a span of 16 bases. CDR3 sequence (DNA): TGCGCCAGCGGCCGGGTTGGGGGCGACTATGGCTACACCTTC. Amino acid sequence: CASGRVGGDYGYTF. The complete variable domain, with remaining parts taken from reference TRBV5-1 and TRBJ1-2, reads KAGVTQTPRYLIKTRGQQVTLSCSPISGHRSVSWYQQTPGQGLQFLFEYFSETQRNKGNFPGRFSGRQFSNSRSEMNVSTLELGDSALYLCASGRVGGDYGYTFGSGTRLTVV.

This clone was seen only a few times. The V and J genes are TRBV7-9 and TRBJ2-7; 9 nucleotides line up with TRBD1. Germline V gene sequence: CDR1 SEHNR, CDR2 FQNEAQ (reference sequence). This CDR3 has 14 residues. The trim removed 0 bases at V and 6 bases at J, leaving 3 bases unmatched. CDR3 bases: TGTGCCAGCAGCTTAGCGGGACAGGGAGCCGAGCAGTACTTC. Protein: CASSLAGQGAEQYF.

The chain joins TRBV28 to TRBJ1-4; D is uncertain. The CDR3 has 17 residues. In germline, CDR1 is MDHEN, CDR2 SYDVKM. Trimming took off 3 bases at V and 0 bases at J, with 14 bases between the two ends. The CDR3 DNA reads TGTGCCAGCAGTTTTCACGGCTTCGAGGCAACTAATGAAAAACTGTTTTTT. Translating gives CASSFHGFEATNEKLFF.

This clone turned up a few times. The chain joins TRBV7-2 to TRBJ1-3; 7 bases agree with TRBD1. This CDR3 spans 13 amino acids. The V gene's germline CDR1 is SGHTA and CDR2 FQGNSA. J was trimmed by 7 bases and V by 5 bases; bases with no gene match: 5. CDR3 amino acids: CASSEQQGNTIYF. The CDR3 nucleotides read TGTGCCAGCAGCGAACAACAGGGGAACACCATATATTTT.

This clone was found once. The V gene is TRBV27, the J gene TRBJ2-1; tentative D call: TRBD2 (5 bases). Trimming shortened V by 5 bases and J by 4 bases, and 12 bases separated the two germline ends. The germline V gene encodes CDR1 MNHEY and CDR2 SMNVEV (reference sequence). The CDR3 runs to 14 residues. The DNA of the CDR3 is TGTGCCAGCAGTCCCTGGCGGGCTTACAATGAGCAGTTCTTC. Its translation: CASSPWRAYNEQFF.

The chain uses TRBV5-6 and TRBJ2-7; 9 nucleotides match TRBD1. V shed 0 bases, J shed 4 bases, and the junction held 5 bases outside the gene matches. From germline, CDR1 is SGHDT and CDR2 YYEEEE. CDR3 length equals 15 residues. As DNA, the CDR3 is TGTGCCAGCAGCTTGGGCGGGACAGGGTATTACGAGCAGTACTTC. Its protein product is CASSLGGTGYYEQYF.

The rearrangement links TRBV27 to TRBJ1-4; 7 positions agree with TRBD1. V shed 8 bases, J shed 4 bases, and the junction held 1 base outside the gene matches. The CDR3 extends over 12 amino acids. Germline CDR1 and CDR2: MNHEY and SMNVEV (reference sequence). The CDR3 DNA reads TGTGCCAGCGGGACAGTTAATGAAAAACTGTTTTTT. Protein product: CASGTVNEKLFF.

This chain connects TRBV2 to TRBJ2-3, with 10 bases lining up with TRBD2. Germline CDR1 and CDR2: SNHLY and FYNNEI. The CDR3 loop spans 17 amino acids. Trimming took 2 bases from V and 2 from J; bases not matched to a gene: 7. The CDR3 loop is CASSERSGGQLTDTQYF. DNA for the CDR3: TGTGCCAGCAGTGAACGTAGCGGGGGGCAGCTCACAGATACGCAGTATTTT.

The sample holds one count of this clone. V is TRBV19 and J is TRBJ2-7; D is undetermined. Trimming shortened V by 2 bases and J by 3 bases, and 8 bases separated the two germline ends. This CDR3 contains 13 residues. The germline CDR1 and CDR2 sequences are LNHDA and SQIVND (reference sequence). The CDR3 reads CASSINNYYEQYF. Written as DNA, the CDR3 is TGTGCCAGTAGTATAAACAACTACTACGAGCAGTACTTC.

The rearrangement joins TRBV11-3 to TRBJ2-1, with 10 bases identical to TRBD2. From germline, CDR1 is SGHNT and CDR2 YENEEA. J was trimmed by 7 bases and V by 5 bases; bases with no gene match: 8. The CDR3 extends over 15 amino acids. CDR3 sequence: CASSRGSSGGNEQFF. CDR3 bases: TGTGCCAGCAGCCGCGGGTCTAGCGGGGGAAATGAGCAGTTCTTC.

The J gene is TRBJ1-4, the V gene TRBV6-5; D may be TRBD1 (6 bases). The CDR3 is made up of 14 amino acids. The V end lost 5 bases, the J end lost 7 bases, and 14 bases lay between the germline ends. Per the germline V gene, CDR1 is MNHEY and CDR2 is SVGAGI. For the CDR3, the DNA is TGTGCCAGCAGTGCTAGGGAAGGGGGTGAAAAACTGTTTTTT. Residues: CASSAREGGEKLFF.

The DNA for the CDR3 is TGTGCCAGCAGTGAATCCCTATCCCAGCCCCAGCATTTT. Its protein product is CASSESLSQPQHF. The chain recombines TRBV6-1 with TRBJ1-5, with D unclear. This CDR3 is 13 amino acids long. Looked up from germline, CDR1 is MNHNS and CDR2 is SASEGT. V lost 2 bases to trimming and J lost 7 bases, with 9 bases between them.

The rearrangement joins TRBV19 to TRBJ1-3; 7 positions agree with TRBD1. Germline CDR1 reads LNHDA; CDR2 reads SQIVND (reference sequence). The trim removed 5 bases at V and 4 bases at J, leaving 11 bases unmatched. This CDR3 has 16 residues. The CDR3 region has the DNA TGTGCCAGTAGTGGAGACAGGGTTGGTTCGGGAAACACCATATATTTT. Amino acid sequence: CASSGDRVGSGNTIYF.